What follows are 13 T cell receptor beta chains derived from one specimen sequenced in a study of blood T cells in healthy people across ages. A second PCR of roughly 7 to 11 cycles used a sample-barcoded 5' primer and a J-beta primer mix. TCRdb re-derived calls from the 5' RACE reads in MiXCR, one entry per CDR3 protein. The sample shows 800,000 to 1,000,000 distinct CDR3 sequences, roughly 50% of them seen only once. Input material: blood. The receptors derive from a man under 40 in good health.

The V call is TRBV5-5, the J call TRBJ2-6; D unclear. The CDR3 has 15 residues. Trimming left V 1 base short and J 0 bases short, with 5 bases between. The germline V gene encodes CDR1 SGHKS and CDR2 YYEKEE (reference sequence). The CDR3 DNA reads TGTGCCAGCAGCTTGTGGCGCTCTGGGGCCAACGTCCTGACTTTC. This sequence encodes CASSLWRSGANVLTF.

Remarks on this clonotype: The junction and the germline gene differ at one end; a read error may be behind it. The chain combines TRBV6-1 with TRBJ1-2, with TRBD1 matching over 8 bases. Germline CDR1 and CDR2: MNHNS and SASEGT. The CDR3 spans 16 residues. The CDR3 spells CASGDAFSGGDYGYTF. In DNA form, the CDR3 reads TGTGCCAGCGGTGACGCTTTCTCAGGGGGCGACTATGGCTACACCTTC.

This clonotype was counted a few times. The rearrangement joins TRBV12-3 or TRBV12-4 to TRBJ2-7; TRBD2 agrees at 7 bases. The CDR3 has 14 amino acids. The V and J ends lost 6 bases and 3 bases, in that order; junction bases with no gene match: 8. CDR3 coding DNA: TGTGCCAGCAGCCCCGGGGGGACTTTCTACGAGCAGTACTTC. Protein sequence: CASSPGGTFYEQYF.

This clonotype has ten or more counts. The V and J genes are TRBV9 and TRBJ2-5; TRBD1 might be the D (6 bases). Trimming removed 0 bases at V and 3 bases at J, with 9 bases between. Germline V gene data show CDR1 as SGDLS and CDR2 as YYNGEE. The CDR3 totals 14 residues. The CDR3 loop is CASSVDPGEETQYF. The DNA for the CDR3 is TGTGCCAGCAGCGTAGATCCAGGGGAAGAGACCCAGTACTTC.

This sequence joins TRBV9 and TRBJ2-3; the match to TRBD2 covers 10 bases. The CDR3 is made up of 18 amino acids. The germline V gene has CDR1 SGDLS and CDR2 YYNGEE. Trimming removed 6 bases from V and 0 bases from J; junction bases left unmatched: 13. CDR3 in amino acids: CASNEGLAGEYSTDTQYF. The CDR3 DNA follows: TGTGCCAGCAACGAGGGTCTAGCGGGGGAGTATAGCACAGATACGCAGTATTTT.

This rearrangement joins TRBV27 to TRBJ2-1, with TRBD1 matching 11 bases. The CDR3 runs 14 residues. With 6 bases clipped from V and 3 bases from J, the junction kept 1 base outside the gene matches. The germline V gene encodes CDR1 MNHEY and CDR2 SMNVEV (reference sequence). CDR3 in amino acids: CASRGTGGYNEQFF. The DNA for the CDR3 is TGTGCCAGCAGGGGGACAGGGGGCTACAATGAGCAGTTCTTC.

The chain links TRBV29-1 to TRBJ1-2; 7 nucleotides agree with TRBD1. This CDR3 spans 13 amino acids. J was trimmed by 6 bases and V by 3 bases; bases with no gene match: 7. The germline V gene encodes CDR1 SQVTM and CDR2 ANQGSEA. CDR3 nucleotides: TGCAGCGTTGAGACAGGGTGGGAGCATGGCTACACCTTC. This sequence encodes CSVETGWEHGYTF.

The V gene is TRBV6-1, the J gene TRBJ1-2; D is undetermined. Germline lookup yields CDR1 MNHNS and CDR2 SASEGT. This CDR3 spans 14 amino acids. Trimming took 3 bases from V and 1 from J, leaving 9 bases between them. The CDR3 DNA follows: TGTGCCAGCAGTGACCAGAACCTTAACTATGGCTACACCTTC. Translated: CASSDQNLNYGYTF.

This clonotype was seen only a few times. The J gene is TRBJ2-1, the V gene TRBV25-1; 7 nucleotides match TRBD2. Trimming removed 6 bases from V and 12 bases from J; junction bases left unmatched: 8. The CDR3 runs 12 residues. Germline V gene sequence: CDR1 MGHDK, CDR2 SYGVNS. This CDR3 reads CASSELGGWQFF. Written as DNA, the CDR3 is TGTGCCAGCAGCGAGTTGGGGGGGTGGCAGTTCTTC.

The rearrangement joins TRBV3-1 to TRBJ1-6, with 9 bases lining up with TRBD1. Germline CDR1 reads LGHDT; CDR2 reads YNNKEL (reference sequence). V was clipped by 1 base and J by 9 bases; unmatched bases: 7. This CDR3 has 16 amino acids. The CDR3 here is CASSQASGTGSSPLHF. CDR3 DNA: TGTGCCAGCAGCCAAGCGTCCGGGACAGGGTCTTCACCCCTCCACTTT.

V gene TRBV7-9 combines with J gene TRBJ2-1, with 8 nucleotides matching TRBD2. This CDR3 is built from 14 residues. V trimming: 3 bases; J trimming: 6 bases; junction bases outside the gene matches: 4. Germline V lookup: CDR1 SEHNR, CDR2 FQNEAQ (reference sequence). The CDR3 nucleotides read TGTGCCAGCAGCTTCGGGGGGGGGTTCAATGAGCAGTTCTTC. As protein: CASSFGGGFNEQFF.

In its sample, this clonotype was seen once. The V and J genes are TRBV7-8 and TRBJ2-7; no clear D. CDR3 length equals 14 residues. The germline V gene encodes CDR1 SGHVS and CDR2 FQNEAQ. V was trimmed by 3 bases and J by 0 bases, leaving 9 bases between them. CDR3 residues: CASSFRLRSYEQYF. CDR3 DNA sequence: TGTGCCAGCAGCTTTCGGTTACGCTCCTACGAGCAGTACTTC.

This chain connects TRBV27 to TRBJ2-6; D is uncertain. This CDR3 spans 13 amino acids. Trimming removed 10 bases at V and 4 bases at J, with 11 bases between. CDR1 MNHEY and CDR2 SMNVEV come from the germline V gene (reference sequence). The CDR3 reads CATSSPGANVLTF. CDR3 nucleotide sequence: TGTGCCACCTCTTCTCCCGGGGCCAACGTCCTGACTTTC.